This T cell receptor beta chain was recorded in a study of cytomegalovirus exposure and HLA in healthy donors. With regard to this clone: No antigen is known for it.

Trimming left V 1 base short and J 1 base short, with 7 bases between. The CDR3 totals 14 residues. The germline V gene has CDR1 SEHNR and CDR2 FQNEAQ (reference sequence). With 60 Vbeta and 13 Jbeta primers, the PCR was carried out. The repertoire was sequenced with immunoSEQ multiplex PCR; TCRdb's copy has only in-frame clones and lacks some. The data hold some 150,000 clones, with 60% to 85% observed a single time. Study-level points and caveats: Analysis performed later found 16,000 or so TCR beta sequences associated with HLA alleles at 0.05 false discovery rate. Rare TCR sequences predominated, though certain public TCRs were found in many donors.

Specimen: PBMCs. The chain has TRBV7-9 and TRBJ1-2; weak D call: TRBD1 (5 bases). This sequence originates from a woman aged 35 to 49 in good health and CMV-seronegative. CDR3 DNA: TGTGCCAGCAGCTTAGAGGGGTTTAACTATGGCTACACCTTC. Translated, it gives CASSLEGFNYGYTF.